Listed below are T cell receptor beta chains from one sample, sequenced in a study of blood T cell repertoires in COVID-19. Some clones are missing from TCRdb's copy, which holds only in-frame ones; the method was immunoSEQ multiplex PCR. The sample shows about 69,000 clones, approximately 78% of them seen only once. The sample comprised peripheral blood. All receptors derive from a human donor in a cohort sampled during active COVID-19. The CDR3 runs from the conserved cysteine through the conserved F or W. The D gene is left open where the match is weak. The size field is filled for only some rows; it gives once, few, many or a size class.

13,.,TRBJ1-2,TRBV2,.,CASSEVTRAGYTF,TGTGCCAGCAGTGAGGTGACCAGGGCTGGCTACACCTTC
14,few,TRBJ2-5,TRBV27,TRBD1,CASKQGAMGETQYF,TGTGCCAGCAAACAGGGGGCAATGGGGGAGACCCAGTACTTC
14,.,TRBJ2-7,TRBV6-6,.,CASRWAGASYEQYF,TGTGCCAGCAGGTGGGCAGGGGCGTCCTACGAGCAGTACTTC
14,.,TRBJ1-1,TRBV2,.,CASSLRGGDTEAFF,TGTGCCAGCAGTCTCCGGGGTGGGGACACTGAAGCTTTCTTT
14,.,TRBJ1-1,TRBV5-1,TRBD1,CASSPDRVWTEAFF,TGCGCCAGCAGCCCGGACAGGGTGTGGACTGAAGCTTTCTTT
13,.,TRBJ1-1,TRBV7-3,.,CASSSWEGTEAFF,TGTGCCAGCAGCTCTTGGGAGGGGACTGAAGCTTTCTTT
13,.,TRBJ2-7,TRBV5-6,.,CASSFPEQRGQYF,TGTGCCAGCAGCTTTCCCGAACAAAGAGGGCAGTACTTC
13,.,TRBJ2-7,TRBV7-3,TRBD1,CASSLDRGHEQYF,TGTGCCAGCAGCTTGGACAGGGGGCACGAGCAGTACTTC
14,.,TRBJ2-2,TRBV10-1,.,CASSGLPNTGELFF,TGCGCCAGCAGTGGACTGCCGAACACCGGGGAGCTGTTTTTT
13,.,TRBJ2-3,TRBV7-9,.,CASGTESTDTQYF,TGTGCCAGCGGAACGGAGAGCACAGATACGCAGTATTTT
13,.,TRBJ1-1,TRBV30,.,CAWSAPQSRRAFF,TGTGCCTGGAGTGCCCCCCAGTCGCGGCGGGCTTTCTTT
15,few,TRBJ1-6,TRBV4-1,.,CASSQRTGVNSPLHF,TGCGCCAGCAGCCAGAGAACAGGAGTTAATTCACCCCTCCACTTT
17,.,TRBJ1-2,TRBV5-6,.,CASSSIHTGKLNYGYTF,TGTGCCAGCAGCTCGATTCATACAGGGAAATTAAACTATGGCTACACCTTC
19,.,TRBJ2-4,TRBV15,TRBD2,CATSRERTSGGIAKNIQYF,TGTGCCACCAGCAGAGAAAGGACTAGCGGGGGGATAGCCAAAAACATTCAGTACTTC
14,.,TRBJ1-2,TRBV25-1,.,CASTPGGGVYGYTF,TGTGCCAGCACCCCTGGGGGGGGAGTTTATGGCTACACCTTC
17,.,TRBJ1-5,TRBV4-1,TRBD1,CASSHALQGARNQPQHF,TGCGCCAGCAGCCATGCCCTTCAGGGGGCGAGGAATCAGCCCCAGCATTTT
11,.,TRBJ2-7,TRBV30,.,CAWRDSYEQYF,TGTGCCTGGAGGGACAGCTACGAGCAGTACTTC
16,.,TRBJ2-7,TRBV15,TRBD2,CATSRGGGDLSYEQYF,TGTGCCACCAGCAGAGGCGGGGGTGACCTCTCCTACGAGCAGTACTTC
15,once,TRBJ2-3,TRBV7-3,TRBD1,CASSLAGRGPDTQYF,TGTGCCAGCAGCTTAGCGGGCAGGGGGCCAGATACGCAGTATTTT
12,.,TRBJ2-1,TRBV6-5,TRBD2,CASKAGGDEQFF,TGTGCCAGCAAGGCGGGGGGGGACGAGCAGTTCTTC
15,many,TRBJ2-3,TRBV5-1,.,CASSLAPENTDTQYF,TGCGCCAGCAGCTTGGCTCCGGAGAACACAGATACGCAGTATTTT
12,.,TRBJ1-2,TRBV5-1,.,CASTDSGYGYTF,TGCGCCAGCACCGACAGTGGGTATGGCTACACCTTC
15,.,TRBJ2-5,TRBV5-1,TRBD1,CASSRGQGARETQYF,TGCGCCAGCAGCAGGGGACAGGGGGCGCGGGAGACCCAGTACTTC
16,few,TRBJ1-4,TRBV2,TRBD1,CASRGIRDRLNEKLFF,TGTGCCAGCAGAGGGATCCGGGACAGGCTTAATGAAAAACTGTTTTTT
14,.,TRBJ1-1,TRBV5-1,TRBD1,CASSFQGANTEAFF,TGCGCCAGCAGCTTCCAGGGGGCGAACACTGAAGCTTTCTTT
13,once,TRBJ2-5,TRBV21-1,.,CASSKGWGGTQYF,TGTGCCAGCAGCAAAGGCTGGGGAGGGACCCAGTACTTC
17,.,TRBJ2-3,TRBV11-2,TRBD2,CASSLGRLAGVPDTQYF,TGTGCCAGCAGCTTAGGAAGGCTAGCGGGGGTTCCGGATACGCAGTATTTT
14,.,TRBJ1-1,TRBV5-4,.,CASSLQGWDTEAFF,TGTGCCAGCAGCTTGCAGGGCTGGGACACTGAAGCTTTCTTT
14,few,TRBJ1-1,TRBV5-4,.,CASNRVGRDTEAFF,TGTGCCAGCAACAGGGTGGGTCGGGACACTGAAGCTTTCTTT
14,.,TRBJ1-2,TRBV30,TRBD1,CAWIGDRASYGYTF,TGTGCCTGGATAGGGGACAGGGCGTCCTATGGCTACACCTTC
14,.,TRBJ2-2,TRBV3-1/TRBV3-2,.,CASSPGAAVGELFF,TGTGCCAGCAGCCCCGGAGCAGCCGTCGGGGAGCTGTTTTTT
15,.,TRBJ2-1,TRBV19,.,CASSIEQGQGDEQFF,TGTGCCAGTAGTATTGAACAGGGCCAAGGGGATGAGCAGTTCTTC
13,.,TRBJ2-2,TRBV4-1,.,CASSQAGAGELFF,TGCGCCAGCAGCCAAGCAGGGGCCGGGGAGCTGTTTTTT
14,.,TRBJ2-7,TRBV2,TRBD1,CASTEGTGGPEQYF,TGTGCCAGCACAGAAGGGACAGGGGGCCCCGAGCAGTACTTC
14,once,TRBJ2-5,TRBV11-3,TRBD1,CASSPRTGPETQYF,TGTGCCAGCAGTCCGAGGACAGGGCCCGAGACCCAGTACTTC
16,.,TRBJ2-1,TRBV3-1/TRBV3-2,.,CASSFGRGWGYNEQFF,TGTGCCAGCAGCTTCGGACGGGGGTGGGGGTACAATGAGCAGTTCTTC
15,.,TRBJ2-2,TRBV12-5,TRBD1,CASGLRVGGPGELFF,TGTGCTAGTGGTTTGCGCGTAGGGGGCCCCGGGGAGCTGTTTTTT
14,.,TRBJ2-5,TRBV6-5,TRBD1,CASSYFTGGETQYF,TGTGCCAGCAGTTACTTCACAGGGGGAGAGACCCAGTACTTC
16,.,TRBJ1-5,TRBV19,TRBD1,CASTDLRDRVNQPQHF,TGTGCCAGTACCGATCTGCGGGACAGGGTCAATCAGCCCCAGCATTTT
14,.,TRBJ2-5,TRBV3-1/TRBV3-2,.,CASSPPGRGQTQYF,TGTGCCAGCAGCCCCCCCGGGAGGGGGCAGACCCAGTACTTC
16,.,TRBJ2-2,TRBV19,TRBD1,CASSTFPGQGSGELFF,TGTGCCAGTAGTACATTTCCGGGACAGGGCTCCGGGGAGCTGTTTTTT
15,.,TRBJ2-5,TRBV5-1,.,CASSPGGGFGETQYF,TGCGCCAGCAGCCCCGGAGGAGGGTTCGGGGAGACCCAGTACTTC
12,.,TRBJ1-4,TRBV28,.,CASSIINEKLFF,TGTGCCAGCAGTATTATCAATGAAAAACTGTTTTTT
15,.,TRBJ1-2,TRBV6-5,.,CASSPGHLANYGYTF,TGTGCCAGCAGTCCGGGACACCTGGCTAACTATGGCTACACCTTC
16,.,TRBJ2-2,TRBV6-2/TRBV6-3,TRBD1,CASSYSWDRGTGELFF,TGTGCCAGCAGTTACTCATGGGACAGGGGCACCGGGGAGCTGTTTTTT
12,.,TRBJ2-3,TRBV30,TRBD1,CAWSVTLGQGGF,TGTGCCTGGAGTGTCACCCTGGGACAGGGGGGATTT
17,.,TRBJ2-1,TRBV11-3,TRBD2,CASSEGLAGGPYNEQFF,TGTGCCAGCAGCGAGGGACTAGCGGGGGGACCCTACAATGAGCAGTTCTTC
14,.,TRBJ2-3,TRBV19,TRBD1,CASSSRTGSDTQYF,TGTGCCAGTAGTTCTCGGACAGGGTCGGATACGCAGTATTTT
15,.,TRBJ1-5,TRBV28,TRBD1,CASSFGDRGNQPQHF,TGTGCCAGCAGTTTCGGGGACAGGGGGAATCAGCCCCAGCATTTT
18,few,TRBJ2-3,TRBV4-1,TRBD2,CASSRTGAGGRSTDTQYF,TGCGCCAGCAGTCGGACTGGGGCGGGGGGGCGCAGCACAGATACGCAGTATTTT
15,few,TRBJ2-7,TRBV27,TRBD2,CASSLKRGGPYEQYF,TGTGCCAGCAGTTTAAAGCGGGGGGGCCCTTACGAGCAGTACTTC
14,.,TRBJ2-1,TRBV18,TRBD2,CATLGLAPGNEQFF,TGTGCCACCTTGGGACTAGCGCCGGGCAATGAGCAGTTCTTC
13,.,TRBJ1-1,TRBV6-5,.,CASTRRSDTEAFF,TGTGCCAGCACTCGGAGATCAGACACTGAAGCTTTCTTT